This T cell receptor (beta chain) appears in the sequencing data of a study of blood T cell repertoires in COVID-19. For the study at large: Specimens from acute and convalescent COVID-19 originated in the United States, Italy and Spain. T cells, B-cell-depleted T cells, or PBMCs provided the cDNA or gDNA that served as material.

Original processing methods: Nucleated cell number was recorded as an estimate derived from reference gene primer amplification. Sequencing was performed with immunoSEQ multiplex PCR; in TCRdb, only in-frame clones are kept and a portion is missing. That table gives V, J and clone size, and the DNA gave D and trimming. The sample contains around 300,000 clones, 85% of which appear only once. Participants' reported clinical history set cohort assignment. The sequenced sample consisted of PBMCs or T cells enriched from blood (not recorded which). This clonotype originated in a woman aged 45-65 years who had recovered from COVID-19.

The CDR3 sequence: CASSQRGATGELFF. The CDR3 coding sequence is TGTGCCAGCAGCCAGCGGGGCGCCACCGGGGAGCTGTTTTTT. The gene calls are TRBV11-2 and TRBJ2-2, with 7 nucleotides matching TRBD2. Trimming cost V 5 bases and J 4 bases; bases outside gene matches: 4. The CDR3 loop spans 14 amino acids. Germline V gene sequence: CDR1 SGHAT, CDR2 FQNNGV.